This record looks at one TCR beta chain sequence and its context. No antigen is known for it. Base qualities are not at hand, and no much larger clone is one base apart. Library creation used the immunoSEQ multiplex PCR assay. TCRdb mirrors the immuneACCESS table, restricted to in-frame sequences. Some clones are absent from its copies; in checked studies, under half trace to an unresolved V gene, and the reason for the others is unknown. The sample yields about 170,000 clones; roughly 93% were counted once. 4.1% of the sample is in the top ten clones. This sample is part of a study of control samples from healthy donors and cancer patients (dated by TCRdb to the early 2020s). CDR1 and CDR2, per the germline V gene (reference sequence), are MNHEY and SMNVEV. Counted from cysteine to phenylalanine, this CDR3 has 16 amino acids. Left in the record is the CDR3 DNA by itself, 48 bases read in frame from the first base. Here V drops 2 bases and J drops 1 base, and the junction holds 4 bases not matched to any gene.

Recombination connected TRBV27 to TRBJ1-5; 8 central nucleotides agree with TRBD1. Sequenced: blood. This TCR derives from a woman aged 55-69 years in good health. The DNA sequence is TGTGCCAGCAGTTTACAGGGGGCAAACAGCAATCAGCCCCAGCATTTT. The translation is CASSLQGANSNQPQHF.